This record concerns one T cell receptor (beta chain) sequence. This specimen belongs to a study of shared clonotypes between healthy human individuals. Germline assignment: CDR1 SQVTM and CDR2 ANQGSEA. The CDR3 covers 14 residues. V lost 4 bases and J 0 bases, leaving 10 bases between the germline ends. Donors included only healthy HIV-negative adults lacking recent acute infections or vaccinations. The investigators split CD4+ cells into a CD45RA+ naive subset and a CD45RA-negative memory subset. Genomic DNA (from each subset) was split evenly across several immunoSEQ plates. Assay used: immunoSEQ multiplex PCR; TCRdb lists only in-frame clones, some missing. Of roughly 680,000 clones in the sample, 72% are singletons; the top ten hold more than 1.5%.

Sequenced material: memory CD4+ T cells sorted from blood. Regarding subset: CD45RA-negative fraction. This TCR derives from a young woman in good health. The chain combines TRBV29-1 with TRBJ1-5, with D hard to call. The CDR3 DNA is TGCAGCGTTGGGGCCCTAGGTAGCAATCAGCCCCAGCATTTT. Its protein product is CSVGALGSNQPQHF.